These T cell receptor beta chains were read from a single sample in a study of T cell responses to AZD1222 COVID-19 vaccine. Data came from immunoSEQ multiplex PCR; TCRdb stores just in-frame clones and leaves some out. The sample contains tens of thousands of clones, roughly 87% of which appear only once. The sequencing here drew on peripheral blood, taken on day 0 of AZD1222 vaccination. These receptors originate from an adult in good health. The CDR3 runs from the conserved cysteine through the conserved F or W. A D gene is named only where the DNA matches it firmly. A clone size is listed for some rows: how often the clone was seen (once, few, many), or a class if it is expanded.

clone size	V gene	D gene	J gene	CDR3 protein	CDR3 DNA
NA	TRBV10-3	NA	TRBJ1-2	CAISERVNGYTF	TGTGCCATCAGCGAAAGGGTAAACGGCTACACCTTC
NA	TRBV7-9	NA	TRBJ1-2	CASSYGDYGYTF	TGTGCCAGCAGCTACGGAGACTATGGCTACACCTTC
NA	TRBV7-9	TRBD2	TRBJ2-3	CASSLVQRGAGDTQYF	TGTGCCAGCAGCTTGGTTCAGCGGGGGGCGGGAGATACGCAGTATTTT
NA	TRBV27	NA	TRBJ1-5	CASSSGTTNSNQPQHF	TGTGCCAGCAGTTCCGGGACGACAAATAGCAATCAGCCCCAGCATTTT
NA	TRBV30	TRBD1	TRBJ1-2	CAWSDRTGNGYTF	TGTGCCTGGAGTGACCGGACAGGGAATGGCTACACCTTC
NA	TRBV5-1	NA	TRBJ1-6	CASSLGGRDYNSPLHF	TGCGCCAGCAGCTTGGGGGGCCGCGATTATAATTCACCCCTCCACTTT
NA	TRBV15	TRBD1	TRBJ2-1	CATSRAWGGQGFDEQFF	TGTGCCACCAGCAGGGCCTGGGGTGGACAGGGGTTTGATGAGCAGTTCTTC
NA	TRBV27	NA	TRBJ1-1	CASSLRGTSTEAFF	TGTGCCAGCAGTTTGAGAGGGACGAGCACTGAAGCTTTCTTT
NA	TRBV7-2	NA	TRBJ2-5	CAGEPLGGNQETQYF	TGTGCCGGCGAACCCCTCGGCGGGAACCAAGAGACCCAGTACTTC
NA	TRBV7-9	NA	TRBJ1-4	CASRGGATNEKLFF	TGTGCCAGCAGGGGCGGTGCAACTAATGAAAAACTGTTTTTT
NA	TRBV20-1	NA	TRBJ1-5	CSASARRDQGVGQPQHF	TGCAGTGCTAGTGCGCGCAGAGATCAGGGAGTCGGTCAGCCCCAGCATTTT
NA	TRBV28	TRBD1	TRBJ1-4	CASSLIGQGNEKLFF	TGTGCCAGCAGTTTAATAGGACAGGGAAACGAAAAACTGTTTTTT
NA	TRBV15	TRBD2	TRBJ2-3	CATSRGLGAGGDTQYF	TGTGCCACCAGCAGAGGCCTGGGGGCGGGGGGTGATACGCAGTATTTT
NA	TRBV7-2	TRBD2	TRBJ2-3	CASSLTSGGAVDTQYF	TGTGCCAGCAGCTTGACTAGCGGGGGGGCAGTAGATACGCAGTATTTT
few	TRBV7-3	TRBD2	TRBJ2-1	CASSAASGGIYNEQFF	TGTGCCAGCAGCGCGGCTAGCGGGGGGATATACAATGAGCAGTTCTTC
NA	TRBV12-3/TRBV12-4	NA	TRBJ1-2	CASSQAGGGYTF	TGTGCCAGCAGTCAAGCGGGGGGTGGCTACACCTTC
NA	TRBV11-2	NA	TRBJ1-1	CASSLYGQMNTEAFF	TGTGCCAGCAGCCTATACGGACAGATGAACACTGAAGCTTTCTTT
NA	TRBV12-3/TRBV12-4	NA	TRBJ1-2	CASSLRGESGYTF	TGTGCCAGCAGTTTGAGGGGGGAGAGTGGCTACACCTTC
NA	TRBV7-8	TRBD1	TRBJ1-2	CASSLGTGGGYTF	TGTGCCAGCAGCTTGGGGACAGGGGGCGGCTACACCTTC
NA	TRBV7-9	NA	TRBJ1-1	CASSLGTANTEAFF	TGTGCCAGCAGCTTAGGGACGGCGAACACTGAAGCTTTCTTT
NA	TRBV30	NA	TRBJ1-6	CAYTITRSPLHF	TGTGCCTACACAATCACACGTTCACCCCTCCACTTT
NA	TRBV12-3/TRBV12-4	NA	TRBJ1-1	CASSYGGRSGAFF	TGTGCCAGCAGTTATGGAGGGAGGAGCGGAGCTTTCTTT
NA	TRBV7-8	NA	TRBJ2-7	CASSPGGSEQYF	TGTGCCAGCAGCCCCGGAGGGAGCGAGCAGTACTTC
NA	TRBV7-2	NA	TRBJ2-3	CASSLAGDSTDTQYF	TGTGCCAGCAGCTTAGCGGGGGATAGCACAGATACGCAGTATTTT
NA	TRBV3-1/TRBV3-2	NA	TRBJ2-3	CASSPGPDTQYF	TGTGCCAGCAGCCCTGGACCCGACACGCAGTATTTT
NA	TRBV27	TRBD1	TRBJ1-4	CASSSLRDRGATNEKLFF	TGTGCCAGCAGTTCCCTACGGGACAGGGGTGCAACTAATGAAAAACTGTTTTTT
once	TRBV30	NA	TRBJ1-3	CAWSDLTDTIYF	TGTGCCTGGTCAGACCTCACGGACACCATATATTTT